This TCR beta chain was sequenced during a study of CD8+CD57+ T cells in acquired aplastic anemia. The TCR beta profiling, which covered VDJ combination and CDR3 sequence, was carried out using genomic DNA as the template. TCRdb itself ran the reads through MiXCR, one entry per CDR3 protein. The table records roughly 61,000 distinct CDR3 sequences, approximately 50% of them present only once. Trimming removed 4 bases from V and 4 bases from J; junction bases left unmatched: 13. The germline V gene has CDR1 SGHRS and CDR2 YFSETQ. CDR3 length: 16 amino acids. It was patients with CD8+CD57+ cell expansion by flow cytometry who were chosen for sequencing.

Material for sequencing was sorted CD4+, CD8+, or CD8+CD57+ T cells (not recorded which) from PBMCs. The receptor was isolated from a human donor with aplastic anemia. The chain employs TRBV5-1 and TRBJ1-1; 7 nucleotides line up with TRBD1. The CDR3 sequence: CASSLGQRPTTTEAFF. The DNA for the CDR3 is TGCGCCAGCAGCCTGGGACAGCGACCTACAACCACTGAAGCTTTCTTT. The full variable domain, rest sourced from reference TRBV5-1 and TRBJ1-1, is KAGVTQTPRYLIKTRGQQVTLSCSPISGHRSVSWYQQTPGQGLQFLFEYFSETQRNKGNFPGRFSGRQFSNSRSEMNVSTLELGDSALYLCASSLGQRPTTTEAFFGQGTRLTVV.